These T cell receptor beta chains were read from a single sample in a study of shared T cell receptors in the human thymus. TCRdb's table, derived via immunoSEQ multiplex PCR, lists solely in-frame clones and lacks some. The data contain hundreds of thousands of clones, approximately 87% of them singletons. These data also formed part of another study, on human thymus T cells.

The sequenced material came from thymocytes. Receptors originate from a boy younger than two with a congenital heart defect. Each CDR3 is given with its conserved first and last residue. A D gene is named only where the DNA matches it firmly.

TRBV2	TRBJ1-1	.	CASRWQGKNVDTEAFF
TRBV7-6	TRBJ2-5	TRBD2	CASSAGLAGGQIKETQYF
TRBV6-5	TRBJ1-1	TRBD1	CASSWAGGTEAFF
TRBV15	TRBJ1-1	TRBD1	CATSRANGQAIATEAFF
TRBV7-2	TRBJ2-7	TRBD1	CASSLTPTGEYEQYF
TRBV11-2	.	.	CASSLEGQRTYEQYF
TRBV28	TRBJ2-1	TRBD2	CASSYPSRAGGSYNEQFF
TRBV19	TRBJ2-2	TRBD2	CASSGPGLAGPRAGELFF
TRBV5-6	TRBJ2-5	TRBD2	CASRQGLAGVIVWQETQYF
TRBV30	TRBJ2-2	.	CAWSMDSPGELFF
TRBV7-9	TRBJ1-1	TRBD1	CASSLYRRHRGSSEAFF
TRBV6-1	TRBJ1-6	.	CASSDREASYNSPLHF
TRBV28	TRBJ2-6	.	CASSLQGSSSGANVLTF
TRBV11-3	TRBJ2-7	TRBD2	CASSLGGTSYDEQYF
TRBV7-9	TRBJ2-5	TRBD1	CASSLALEGQGKETQYF
TRBV28	TRBJ1-5	TRBD1	CASSNGQGGQPQHF
TRBV2	TRBJ1-1	TRBD1	CASSEWVRGRANTEAFF
TRBV14	TRBJ1-2	.	CASSQYPQGGHNYGYTF
TRBV28	TRBJ2-4	TRBD2	CASSQVAGQVNIQYF
TRBV7-9	TRBJ2-1	.	CASSLGQGCSEQFF
TRBV9	TRBJ1-5	.	CASSVEQGPQPQHF
TRBV5-6	.	TRBD1	CASSTGQGVSFRAYEQYF
TRBV6-4	TRBJ1-1	TRBD1	CASSESGQGASEAFF
TRBV4-3	TRBJ2-3	.	CASSQDLTRMADTQYF
TRBV28	TRBJ2-5	.	CASSLPFGLETQYF